This TCR beta chain was retrieved from a study of blood T cell repertoires in COVID-19. Study-wide context: Researchers got acute and convalescent COVID-19 samples from the United States, Italy and Spain.

Germline CDR1 reads SGHTA; CDR2 reads FQGTGA. CDR3 length equals 13 residues. Trimming took 5 bases from V and 5 from J; bases not matched to a gene: 4. Seattle patients were enrolled during active infection and followed longitudinally. The method was immunoSEQ multiplex PCR; TCRdb's version includes in-frame clones alone and lacks a portion of them. In the table there are 200,000 to 250,000 clones, more than 75% of which are singletons. The sample comprised peripheral blood. J is TRBJ2-3 and V is TRBV7-3, with 7 nucleotides matching TRBD1. The sequence was obtained from a woman of 80 years or more with COVID-19, enrolled during active disease. CDR3 in amino acids: CASSPTGEDTQYF. The CDR3 coding sequence is TGTGCCAGCAGCCCAACAGGGGAAGATACGCAGTATTTT.